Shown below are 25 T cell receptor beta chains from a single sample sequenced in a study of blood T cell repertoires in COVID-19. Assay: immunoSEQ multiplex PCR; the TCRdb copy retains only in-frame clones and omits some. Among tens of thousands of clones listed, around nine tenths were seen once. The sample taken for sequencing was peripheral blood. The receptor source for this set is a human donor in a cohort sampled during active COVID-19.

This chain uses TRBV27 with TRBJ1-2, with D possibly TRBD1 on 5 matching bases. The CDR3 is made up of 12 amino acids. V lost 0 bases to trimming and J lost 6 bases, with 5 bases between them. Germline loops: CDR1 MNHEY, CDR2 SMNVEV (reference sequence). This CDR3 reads CASSLSGHGYTF. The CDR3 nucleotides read TGTGCCAGCAGTTTATCGGGGCATGGCTACACCTTC.

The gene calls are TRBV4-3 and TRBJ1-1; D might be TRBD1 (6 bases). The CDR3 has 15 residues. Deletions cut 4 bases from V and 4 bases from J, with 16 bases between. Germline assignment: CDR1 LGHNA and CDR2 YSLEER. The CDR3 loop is CASSRRTGSSTEAFF. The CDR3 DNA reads TGCGCCAGCAGCCGCCGAACAGGGAGTAGCACTGAAGCTTTCTTT.

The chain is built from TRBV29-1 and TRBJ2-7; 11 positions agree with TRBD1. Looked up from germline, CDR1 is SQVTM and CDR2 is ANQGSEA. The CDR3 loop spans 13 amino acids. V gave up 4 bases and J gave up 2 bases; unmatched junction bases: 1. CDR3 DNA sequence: TGCAGCGTTGCGGGACAGGGGGCCTACGAGCAGTACTTC. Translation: CSVAGQGAYEQYF.

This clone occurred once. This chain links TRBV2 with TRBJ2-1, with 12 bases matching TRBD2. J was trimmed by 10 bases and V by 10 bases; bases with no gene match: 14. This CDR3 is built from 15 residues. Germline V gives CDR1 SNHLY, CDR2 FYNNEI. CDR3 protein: CATQPLAGGPKEQFF. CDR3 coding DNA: TGTGCCACCCAACCCCTAGCGGGGGGGCCGAAAGAGCAGTTCTTC.

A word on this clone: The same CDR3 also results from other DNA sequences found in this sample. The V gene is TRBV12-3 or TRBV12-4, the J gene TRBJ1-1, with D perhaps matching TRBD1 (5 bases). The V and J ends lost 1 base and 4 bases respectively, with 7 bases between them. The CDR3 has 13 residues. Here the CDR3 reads CASSLGGGTEAFF. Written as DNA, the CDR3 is TGTGCCAGCAGTTTAGGCGGGGGCACTGAAGCTTTCTTT.

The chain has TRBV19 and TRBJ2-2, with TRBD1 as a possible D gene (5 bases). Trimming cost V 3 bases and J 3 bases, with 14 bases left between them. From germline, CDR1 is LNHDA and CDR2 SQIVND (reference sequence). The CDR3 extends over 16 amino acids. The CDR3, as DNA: TGTGCCAGTAGTATGAATCGCATAGGGGACACCGGGGAGCTGTTTTTT. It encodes CASSMNRIGDTGELFF. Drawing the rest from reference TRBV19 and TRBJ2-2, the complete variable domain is DGGITQSPKYLFRKEGQNVTLSCEQNLNHDAMYWYRQDPGQGLRLIYYSQIVNDFQKGDIAEGYSVSREKKESFPLTVTSAQKNPTAFYLCASSMNRIGDTGELFFGEGSRLTVL.

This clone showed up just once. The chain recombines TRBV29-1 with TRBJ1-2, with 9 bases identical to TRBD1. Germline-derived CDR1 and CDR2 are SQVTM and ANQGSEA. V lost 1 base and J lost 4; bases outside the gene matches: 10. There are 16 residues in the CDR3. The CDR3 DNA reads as TGCAGCGTTGAAGTAGTGAGGGACAGGGCCACCTATGGCTACACCTTC. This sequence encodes CSVEVVRDRATYGYTF.

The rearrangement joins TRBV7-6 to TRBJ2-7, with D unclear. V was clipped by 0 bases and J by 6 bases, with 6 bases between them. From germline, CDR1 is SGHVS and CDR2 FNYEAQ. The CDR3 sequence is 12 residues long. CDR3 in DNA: TGTGCCAGCAGCTTAGCGCTCAGCGAGCAGTACTTC. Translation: CASSLALSEQYF.

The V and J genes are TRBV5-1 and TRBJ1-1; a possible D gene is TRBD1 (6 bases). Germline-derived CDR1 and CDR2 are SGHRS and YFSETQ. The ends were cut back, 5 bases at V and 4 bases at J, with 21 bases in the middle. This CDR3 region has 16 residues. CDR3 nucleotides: TGCGCCAGCAGTTCTACCGGGGGGGGGCGAGGCACTGAAGCTTTCTTT. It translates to CASSSTGGGRGTEAFF.

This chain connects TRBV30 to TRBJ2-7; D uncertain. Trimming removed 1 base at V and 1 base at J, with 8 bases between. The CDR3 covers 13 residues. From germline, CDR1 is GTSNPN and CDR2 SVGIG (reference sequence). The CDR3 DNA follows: TGTGCCTGGAGTGACGGGTTTTCCTACGAGCAGTACTTC. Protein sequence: CAWSDGFSYEQYF.

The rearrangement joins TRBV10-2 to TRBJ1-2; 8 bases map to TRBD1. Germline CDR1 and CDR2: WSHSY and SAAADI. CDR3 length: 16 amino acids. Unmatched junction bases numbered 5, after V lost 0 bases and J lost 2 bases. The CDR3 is CASSESGTGGNYGYTF. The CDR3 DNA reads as TGCGCCAGCAGTGAGTCTGGGACAGGCGGAAACTATGGCTACACCTTC.

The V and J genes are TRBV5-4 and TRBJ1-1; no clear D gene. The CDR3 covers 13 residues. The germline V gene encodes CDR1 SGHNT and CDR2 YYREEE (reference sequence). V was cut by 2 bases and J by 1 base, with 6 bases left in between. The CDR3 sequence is CASSFYKNTEAFF. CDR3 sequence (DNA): TGTGCCAGCAGCTTTTATAAGAACACTGAAGCTTTCTTT.

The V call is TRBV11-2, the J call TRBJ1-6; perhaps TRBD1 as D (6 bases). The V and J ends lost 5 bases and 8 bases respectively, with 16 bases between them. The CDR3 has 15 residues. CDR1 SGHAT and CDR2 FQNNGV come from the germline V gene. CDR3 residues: CASSQQQGLDSPLHF. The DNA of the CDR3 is TGTGCCAGCAGCCAACAACAGGGTTTGGATTCACCCCTCCACTTT.

The CDR3 coding sequence is TGTGCCAGCAGTACCGGGACAGACCAAGAGACCCAGTACTTC. As protein: CASSTGTDQETQYF. The chain carries TRBV27 and TRBJ2-5, with 7 bases lining up with TRBD1. With V trimmed by 5 bases and J by 0 bases, 3 bases remained unmatched. This CDR3 region has 14 residues. Germline V gene lookup returns CDR1 MNHEY and CDR2 SMNVEV (reference sequence).

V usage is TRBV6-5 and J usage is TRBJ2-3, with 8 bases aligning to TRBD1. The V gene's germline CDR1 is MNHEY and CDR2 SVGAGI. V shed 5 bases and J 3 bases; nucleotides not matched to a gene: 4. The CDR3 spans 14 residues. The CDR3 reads CASSRTGKTDTQYF. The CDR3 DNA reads TGTGCCAGCAGTAGGACAGGGAAGACAGATACGCAGTATTTT.

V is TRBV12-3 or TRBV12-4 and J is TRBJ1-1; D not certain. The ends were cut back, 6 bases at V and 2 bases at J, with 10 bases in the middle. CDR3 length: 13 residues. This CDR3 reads CASRSGVNTEAFF. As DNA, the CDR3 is TGTGCCAGCAGGTCCGGGGTTAACACTGAAGCTTTCTTT.

DNA for the CDR3: TGTGCCAGCAGCTTAGATATGCCAGGGGAAAAACTGTTTTTT. Its protein is CASSLDMPGEKLFF. This rearrangement joins TRBV11-2 to TRBJ1-4, with D maybe TRBD1 (5 bases). The CDR3 sequence is 14 residues long. V gave up 0 bases and J gave up 8 bases, with 10 bases separating them. Germline CDR1 is SGHAT and CDR2 is FQNNGV.

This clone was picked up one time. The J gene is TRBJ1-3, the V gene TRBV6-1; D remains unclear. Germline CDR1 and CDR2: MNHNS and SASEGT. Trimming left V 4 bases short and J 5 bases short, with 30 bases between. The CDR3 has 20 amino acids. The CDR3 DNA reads TGTGCCAGCAGTGTAACCAACCCCCCCATGAGTGTTGGTGAACGAAACACCATATATTTT. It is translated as CASSVTNPPMSVGERNTIYF.

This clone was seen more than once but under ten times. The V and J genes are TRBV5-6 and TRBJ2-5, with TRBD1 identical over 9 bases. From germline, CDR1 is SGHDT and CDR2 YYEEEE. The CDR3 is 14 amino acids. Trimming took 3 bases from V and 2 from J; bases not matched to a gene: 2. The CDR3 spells CASSYGTGQETQYF. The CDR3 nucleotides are TGTGCCAGCAGCTACGGGACAGGGCAAGAGACCCAGTACTTC.

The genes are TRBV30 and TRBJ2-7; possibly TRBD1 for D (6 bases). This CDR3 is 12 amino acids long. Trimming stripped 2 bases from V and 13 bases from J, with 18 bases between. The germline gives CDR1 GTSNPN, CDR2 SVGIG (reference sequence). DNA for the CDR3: TGTGCCTGGAGTACCACCGGACAGCTGTATTACTTC. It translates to CAWSTTGQLYYF.

CDR3 loop: CATRRDRDYEQYF. As DNA, the CDR3 is TGTGCCACCCGCCGAGACCGGGACTACGAGCAGTACTTC. The chain joins TRBV6-5 to TRBJ2-7, with D possibly matching TRBD2 (5 bases). The germline V gene has CDR1 MNHEY and CDR2 SVGAGI. This CDR3 spans 13 amino acids. V lost 10 bases to trimming and J lost 3 bases, with 16 bases between them.

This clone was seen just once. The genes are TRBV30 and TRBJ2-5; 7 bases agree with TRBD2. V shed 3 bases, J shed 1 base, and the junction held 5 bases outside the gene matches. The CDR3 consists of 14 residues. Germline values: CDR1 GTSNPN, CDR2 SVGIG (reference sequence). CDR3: CAWRQRGLQETQYF. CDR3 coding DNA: TGTGCCTGGAGACAGCGGGGCCTCCAAGAGACCCAGTACTTC.

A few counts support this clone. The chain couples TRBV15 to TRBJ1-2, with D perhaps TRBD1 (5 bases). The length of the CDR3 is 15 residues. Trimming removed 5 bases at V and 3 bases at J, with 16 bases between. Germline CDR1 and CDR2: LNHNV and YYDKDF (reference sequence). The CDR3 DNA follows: TGTGCCACCAGCGCAGAGCACCGGGGGGACTATGGCTACACCTTC. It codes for CATSAEHRGDYGYTF.

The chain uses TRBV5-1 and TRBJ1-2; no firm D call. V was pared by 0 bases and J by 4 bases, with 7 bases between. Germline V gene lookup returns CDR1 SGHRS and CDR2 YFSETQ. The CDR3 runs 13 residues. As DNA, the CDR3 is TGCGCCAGCAGCTTGGAACAGAGCTATGGCTACACCTTC. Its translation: CASSLEQSYGYTF.

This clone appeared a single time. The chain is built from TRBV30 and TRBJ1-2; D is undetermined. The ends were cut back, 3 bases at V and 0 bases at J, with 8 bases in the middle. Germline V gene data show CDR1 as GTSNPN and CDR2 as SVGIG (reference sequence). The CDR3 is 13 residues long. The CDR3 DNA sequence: TGTGCCTGGAGAGGCAGGACTAACTATGGCTACACCTTC. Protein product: CAWRGRTNYGYTF.